This T cell receptor (beta chain) derives from a study of patients and donors after allogeneic stem cell transplantation. A single record per CDR3 protein comes from TCRdb applying MiXCR to the RT-PCR reads. The sample includes some 230,000 distinct CDR3 sequences, roughly 15% of them seen just once. The sample consisted of blood, either unsorted or a sorted T cell fraction (not recorded which). This receptor was obtained from a human donor who was either an allogeneic HSCT recipient or a stem cell or donor lymphocyte infusion donor (not recorded which). It is not recorded whose cells these are; they may come from a transplant donor.

This CDR3 reads CASSLGTGAVMGEQYF. The CDR3 DNA reads as TGTGCCAGCAGCTTGGGAACGGGCGCGGTGATGGGCGAGCAGTACTTC. The chain combines TRBV5-5 with TRBJ2-7; D is undetermined. V lost 0 bases, J lost 6 bases, and 19 bases lay in between. The V gene's germline CDR1 is SGHKS and CDR2 YYEKEE (reference sequence). The CDR3 totals 16 residues.